The TCR beta chain under discussion was sequenced for a study of glioma-infiltrating T cells. Whole-study results and caveats: Only very few CDR3 sequences appeared in both tissue and blood. Signature shared blood CDR3 motifs were enriched in low-divergence and depleted in high-divergence patients. Gliomas, especially low-grade, showed above-expected tissue-blood divergence; non-neoplastic patients showed below.

The CDR3 runs 16 residues. In germline, CDR1 is SGHTA, CDR2 FQGNSA. Note on this clonotype: Its matching antigen is unknown. Sequence at one end of the junction differs from germline and may be a read error.

The iRepertoire nested amplicon-rescue multiplex PCR amplified TCR alpha and beta CDR3s from RNA. One-step reverse transcription and amplification started from approximately 100-400 ng of tissue mRNA or PBMC total RNA. TCRdb reanalysed the multiplex PCR reads using MiXCR and keeps one entry per CDR3 protein. The profile covers 300,000 to 400,000 distinct CDR3 sequences, with about 40% appearing a single time and 9.5% to 15% taken by the ten largest. The sample comprised glioma tissue, nonneoplastic brain tissue, or PBMCs (not recorded which). The V gene is TRBV7-2, the J gene TRBJ2-3, with TRBD2 matching 15 bases. The source is a human donor with low-grade glioma or glioblastoma, undergoing nonglioma brain surgery, or in good health (not recorded which). CDR3 sequence (DNA): TGTGCCAGAAGCTCAGGGACTAGCGGGAGGACAGATACGCAGTATTTT. Translating gives CARSSGTSGRTDTQYF.